The clone carrying this T cell receptor beta chain has just one count. The sample belongs to a study of TIL therapy for anti-PD-1-resistant metastatic lung cancer. The wider study: Median tumor mutation burden was under 1.6 mutations per megabase.

The time point here: pre-treatment sample, taken before nivolumab and TIL therapy. This CDR3 is 11 amino acids long. The germline CDR1 and CDR2 sequences are DFQATT and SNEGSKA (reference sequence). J lost 5 bases, V lost 5 bases, and 2 bases had no gene match. The immunoSEQ assay was v3. TCRdb's table, derived via immunoSEQ multiplex PCR, lists solely in-frame clones and lacks some. The data show tens of thousands of clones, less than 80% seen once. The V and J genes are TRBV20-1 and TRBJ2-7; 8 nucleotides agree with TRBD2. The sample in question was blood, obtained at baseline. The receptor was derived from a woman between 30 and 80 years old with non-small cell lung cancer. The DNA of the CDR3 is TGCAGTGCTCCGCGGGGGGACGAGCAGTACTTC. It is translated as CSAPRGDEQYF.